This TCR beta chain was retrieved from a study of human T cells and chemical hapten exposure (dated by TCRdb to the early 2020s). As for the study more broadly: For sensitization, 2% DPC in acetone was applied to a roughly 2 cm by roughly 2 cm area of upper inner arm skin. Blood was sampled from patients pre-sensitization (week 0) and at 2, 6 and about 24 weeks after DPC sensitization. Patch tests used Finn chambers with 0.01% DPC on the upper back, scored after 6 days by International Contact Dermatitis Research Group standards. In alopecia patients, the study followed how the peripheral blood TCR repertoire changed in vivo over primary and secondary sensitization to diphenylcyclopropenone (DPC), a hapten. Patients additionally received weekly therapeutic DPC doses to the scalp throughout the approximately 25-week study period. About 29 alopecia patients gave blood for TCR sequencing at one to four time points (pre-sensitization, 2, 6 and 24 weeks). The libraries were sequenced as a pool, and the TCR yield per sample differed mostly because of small variations in library volumes within the pool. Most of the patients in the cohort were female, and the cohort covered alopecia areata with under or over 50% scalp involvement, alopecia totalis and alopecia universalis. Results and caveats for the whole study, not just this receptor: All patients had alopecia, a presumed autoimmune disease, so their immune response might differ from that of healthy individuals. Repeated subsampling changed both the strength of the expansion versus patch-test correlation and the threshold at which the correlation became significant. Expanded TCRs formed significantly more large CDR3 similarity clusters than pre-sensitization or healthy control sets, consistent with antigen-driven responses. A positive correlation was found between the number of PT1 expanded TCRs and patch test score, with significance reached at thresholds 8, 16 and 32 but not 4. DPC sensitization did not change how many TCRs were above 1 in 1000 frequency, and no evidence was found of alterations in global repertoire structure.

This specimen's time point label, per the study, means: pre-sensitization, week 0. What the treatment or condition label conveys for this sample: therapeutic diphenylcyclopropenone sensitization with weekly scalp DPC. At each patch-test visit, blood was drawn before the patch test was applied. Patients were eligible if aged 18 to 70, diagnosed with alopecia and judged suitable for DPC therapy, and pregnant patients were excluded. Total RNA was extracted from unfractionated whole blood collected in Tempus Blood RNA tubes. A distance of 4 bases separates the germline ends of V and J, which lose 0 bases and 0 bases respectively. CDR1 and CDR2 (SGHRS, YFSETQ) derive from the germline V gene. The CDR3, cysteine through phenylalanine, is 15 amino acids long. The DNA shown is the 45-base CDR3, in frame from base 1. This clonotype was picked up many times. No cognate antigen has been identified for it. No per-base quality is available; no much larger clone lies one base away.

The library was obtained by RACE. The sample was run on a NextSeq 500. During library preparation, unique molecular identifiers were attached to individual cDNA molecules so that TCRs could be counted in a quantitative, reproducible way. Both TCR alpha and TCR beta chains were sequenced from each blood RNA sample. In the authors' own workflow: A median of about 89,000 TCRs per sample was observed, with a range of roughly 23,224 to 750,000. V, J and CDR3 annotation of the TCR reads was performed with the Decombinator software suite. To make PS versus PT1 abundance plots, every sample was subsampled to the same number of TCRs (28,000). TCRs were defined as expanded if absent before sensitization and observed at least eight times at the 2-week time point. Using fastp at Q25 and MiXCR, TCRdb reprocessed the public reads and kept productive beta chains. Rows are combined by CDR3 protein, so each entry shows the most common genes and DNA. These V and J calls rely on TCRdb rather than the paper's analysis. Counted in this sample were approximately 77,000 distinct CDR3 sequences; approximately 14% of them appeared once. Jointly, the top ten make up 4% to 6% of the sample.

Specimen: whole blood, collected in connection with sensitization to the hapten diphenylcyclopropenone (DPC). This sequence uses TRBV5-1 and TRBJ2-6, with the D gene uncertain. This clonotype was sampled from a woman aged 45-65 years with alopecia areata. Some clones in this sample may be carry-over from other donors' samples. The CDR3: CASSLGSSGANVLTF. In nucleotide form, the sequence is TGCGCCAGCAGCTTGGGGTCCTCTGGGGCCAACGTCCTGACTTTC.